This T cell receptor beta chain was recovered during a study of blood T cell repertoires in COVID-19. Study-wide context: Spain, Italy and the United States supplied samples that represented acute and convalescent COVID-19. PBMCs, B-cell-depleted T cells, or T cells were the source of the cDNA or gDNA that made up the material.

Original processing methods: Using reference gene primer amplification, nucleated cell counts were estimated. Method: immunoSEQ multiplex PCR; TCRdb's copy keeps in-frame clones and lacks some. V, J and clone size were drawn from that table, and D and trimming were deduced from the DNA. The table records roughly 6,100 clones, approximately 90% of them present only once. V shed 4 bases and J 4 bases; nucleotides not matched to a gene: 2. CDR1 and CDR2 (germline): LNHDA, SQIVND (reference sequence). The CDR3 runs to 14 residues. This receptor was identified in a human donor in a cohort sampled during active COVID-19. The genes are TRBV19 and TRBJ1-2, with 11 bases aligning to TRBD1. The source material was peripheral blood. The CDR3 spells CASSTGTGGYGYTF. As DNA, the CDR3 is TGTGCCAGTAGTACTGGGACAGGGGGCTATGGCTACACCTTC.